The source of this TCR beta chain is a study of blood T cells in healthy people across ages. Study as a whole: The template switching approach captured approximately one barcoded beta molecule for every two T cells. General study findings and limits: Both naive CD4+ cell counts and diversity were greater in long-lived donors than in aged donors. Changes seen in expanded clonotypes were possibly confounded by donor CMV status left unknown.

The donors, aged about 6 to 95, were healthy Caucasians from Russia. It was with a sample-barcoded 5' primer and a J-beta primer mix that a second PCR of roughly 7 to 12 cycles was run. TCRdb reprocessed the 5' RACE reads with MiXCR, giving one entry per CDR3 protein. The data hold roughly 1.5 million distinct CDR3 sequences, with 42% observed a single time. Concerning this clonotype itself: Its specificity is not known.

CDR3 length: 15 amino acids. Trimming pared 7 bases from V and 0 bases from J, leaving 12 bases between. CDR1 and CDR2 (germline): MDHEN, SYDVKM. The clonotype comes from a woman between 18 and 29 years old in good health. This chain uses TRBV28 with TRBJ2-2, with TRBD1 as a possible D gene (6 bases). The material sequenced was blood. CDR3: CASKEGGTNTGELFF. The CDR3 DNA reads TGTGCCAGCAAAGAAGGGGGAACGAACACCGGGGAGCTGTTTTTT.